The clone carrying this T cell receptor (beta chain) appeared many times. The target antigen is unknown. TCRdb processed the reads anew with MiXCR; each CDR3 protein has one entry. The sample records approximately 310,000 distinct CDR3 sequences, 25% being singletons. This specimen comes from a study of T cell repertoires in cytomegalovirus infection. The study, taken as a whole, reports: Carriers of CMV plus the relevant HLA were identified by cumulative public TCR beta family frequency.

This clonotype was obtained from a human donor in good health (CMV status not recorded). Some clones in this sample may be carry-over from other donors' samples. Sequencing was performed on cultured PBMCs, taken from culture after CMV antigen stimulation.

The CDR3 nucleotides are TGTGCCAGCAGCTTAGCGGGTGACCCCTACGAGCAGTACTTC. This codes for CASSLAGDPYEQYF. The J gene is TRBJ2-7, the V gene TRBV7-2; D is ambiguous. Per the germline V gene, CDR1 is SGHTA and CDR2 is FQGNSA. V was cut by 0 bases and J by 2 bases, with 8 bases left in between. CDR3 length: 14 amino acids.